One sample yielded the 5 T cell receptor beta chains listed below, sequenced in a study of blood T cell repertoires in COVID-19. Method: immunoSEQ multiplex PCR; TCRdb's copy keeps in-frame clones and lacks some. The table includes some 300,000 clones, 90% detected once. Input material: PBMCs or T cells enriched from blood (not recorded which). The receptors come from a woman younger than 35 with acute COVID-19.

DNA of the CDR3: TGTGCCAGCAGCTTAGCGTGGGGGGACAGGGGATTCTCTGGAAACACCATATATTTT. Translation: CASSLAWGDRGFSGNTIYF. The chain employs TRBV7-2 and TRBJ1-3; 10 bases are shared with TRBD1. Trimming removed 0 bases from V and 0 bases from J; junction bases left unmatched: 8. Germline values: CDR1 SGHTA, CDR2 FQGNSA. CDR3 size: 19 residues.

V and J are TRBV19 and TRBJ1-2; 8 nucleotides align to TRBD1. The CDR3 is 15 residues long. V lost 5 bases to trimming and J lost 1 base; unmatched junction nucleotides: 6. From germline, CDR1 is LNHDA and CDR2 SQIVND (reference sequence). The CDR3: CASSPRQGNNYGYTF. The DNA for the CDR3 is TGTGCCAGTAGTCCGAGACAGGGGAATAACTATGGCTACACCTTC.

CDR3 coding DNA: TGCGCCAGCAGCTTGGAAGCAAGCTCCTACAATGAGCAGTTCTTC. It translates to CASSLEASSYNEQFF. The chain has TRBV5-1 and TRBJ2-1, with D uncertain. Germline V gene data show CDR1 as SGHRS and CDR2 as YFSETQ. The V gene lost 0 bases and the J gene lost 0 bases, with 7 bases spanning the gap. This CDR3 region has 15 residues.

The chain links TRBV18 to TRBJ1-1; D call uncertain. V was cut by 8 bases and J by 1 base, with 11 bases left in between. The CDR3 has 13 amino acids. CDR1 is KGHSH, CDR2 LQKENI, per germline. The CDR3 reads CASRLRENTEAFF. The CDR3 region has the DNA TGTGCCAGCCGCTTGCGGGAGAACACTGAAGCTTTCTTT.

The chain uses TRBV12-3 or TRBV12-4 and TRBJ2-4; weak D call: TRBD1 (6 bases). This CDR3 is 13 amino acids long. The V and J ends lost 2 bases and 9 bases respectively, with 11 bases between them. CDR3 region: CASSLTGMGIQYF. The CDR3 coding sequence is TGTGCCAGCAGTTTAACAGGGATGGGCATTCAGTACTTC.